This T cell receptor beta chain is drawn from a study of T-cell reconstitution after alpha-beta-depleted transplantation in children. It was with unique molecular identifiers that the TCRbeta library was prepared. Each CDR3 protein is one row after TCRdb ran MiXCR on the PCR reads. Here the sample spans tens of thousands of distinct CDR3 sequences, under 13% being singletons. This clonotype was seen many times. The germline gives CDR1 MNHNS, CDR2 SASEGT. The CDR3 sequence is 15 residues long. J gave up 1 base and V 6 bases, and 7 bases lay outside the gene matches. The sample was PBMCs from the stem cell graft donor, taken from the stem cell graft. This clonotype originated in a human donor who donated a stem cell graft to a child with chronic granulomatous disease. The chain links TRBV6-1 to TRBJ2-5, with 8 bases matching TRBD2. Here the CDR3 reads CASSQFLAGQETQYF. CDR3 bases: TGTGCCAGCAGCCAGTTCCTAGCGGGCCAAGAGACCCAGTACTTC.